This TCR beta chain emerged from a study of cytomegalovirus exposure and HLA in healthy donors. General study points: Earlier analysis looked at TCR beta V segments, and most were productive about 90% or about 30% of the time.

Of note for this clone: Its specificity is unknown.

CDR1 is ENHRY and CDR2 is SYGVKD in the germline V gene. CDR3 size: 16 residues. Trimming cost V 4 bases and J 0 bases, with 13 bases left between them. Primers for the PCR totalled 60 Vbeta and 13 Jbeta. Repertoires were generated with immunoSEQ multiplex PCR, while TCRdb's copy carries only in-frame clones and drops some. The sample includes more than 95,000 clones, roughly 9.1% of them seen just once. This clonotype was obtained from a man aged 35-49 years in good health and CMV-seropositive. Sequenced input: PBMCs. V and J are TRBV10-3 and TRBJ1-3; D perhaps matches TRBD1 (5 bases). The DNA for the CDR3 is TGTGCCATCAGTGGGGCACAGGCGAGCTCTGGAAACACCATATATTTT. Its translation: CAISGAQASSGNTIYF.